The 30 T cell receptor beta chains below were found in one sample sequenced in a study of T cell responses to AZD1222 COVID-19 vaccine. Sequencing used immunoSEQ multiplex PCR; TCRdb keeps in-frame clones, though not all of them. Of approximately 180,000 clones in the sample, 88% were seen once. The material was peripheral blood, obtained 28 days after the second AZD1222 dose. The receptors come from an adult who received the AZD1222 COVID-19 vaccine.

The CDR3 DNA follows: TGTGCCAGCAGTTCGGGACTACCTTCCTACGAGCAGTACTTC. Its translation: CASSSGLPSYEQYF. V and J are TRBV6-5 and TRBJ2-7; TRBD2 agrees at 7 bases. With 4 bases clipped from V and 1 base from J, the junction kept 4 bases outside the gene matches. The length of the CDR3 is 14 residues. Germline loops: CDR1 MNHEY, CDR2 SVGAGI.

Only a few counts were recorded for this clone. This CDR3 reads CASSLGQGDGYTF. The CDR3 DNA is TGTGCCAGCAGCTTGGGACAGGGGGATGGCTACACCTTC. V is TRBV7-9 and J is TRBJ1-2; TRBD1 matches 11 bases. Germline CDR1 SEHNR, CDR2 FQNEAQ (reference sequence). With V trimmed by 3 bases and J by 6 bases, 0 bases remained unmatched. The CDR3 runs to 13 residues.

The table lists this clone with a count of one. The V gene is TRBV4-2, the J gene TRBJ2-7, with D perhaps TRBD2 (6 bases). Germline loops: CDR1 LGHNA, CDR2 YNFKEQ. Trimming pared 0 bases from V and 4 bases from J, leaving 16 bases between. The CDR3 is 16 residues long. The CDR3 sequence is CASSQDLGGGWYEQYF. The CDR3 DNA reads TGTGCCAGCAGCCAAGATCTCGGGGGAGGCTGGTACGAGCAGTACTTC.

The rearrangement uses TRBV7-9 and TRBJ2-1; a possible D gene is TRBD1 (5 bases). V gave up 2 bases and J gave up 4 bases, with 12 bases separating them. Germline V CDR1 and CDR2: SEHNR, FQNEAQ (reference sequence). This CDR3 spans 15 amino acids. The CDR3 region has the DNA TGTGCCAGCAGCTTATCCGGTCAGGGATACAATGAGCAGTTCTTC. Translation: CASSLSGQGYNEQFF.

V usage is TRBV4-3 and J usage is TRBJ2-2; 8 bases are a match to TRBD2. Losses at the gene ends were 4 bases for V and 0 bases for J; bases not matched to a gene: 4. The V gene's germline CDR1 is LGHNA and CDR2 YSLEER. The CDR3 is made up of 16 amino acids. CDR3 amino acids: CASSPGRGANTGELFF. The CDR3 nucleotides are TGCGCCAGCAGCCCCGGGCGGGGGGCGAACACCGGGGAGCTGTTTTTT.

This chain connects TRBV28 to TRBJ1-5; TRBD1 aligns across 10 bases. The CDR3 has 16 residues. In germline, CDR1 is MDHEN, CDR2 SYDVKM. The trim removed 5 bases at V and 1 base at J, leaving 5 bases unmatched. The DNA for the CDR3 is TGTGCCAGCAGTGGCCGACAGGGGGCCAGCAATCAGCCCCAGCATTTT. Amino acids: CASSGRQGASNQPQHF.

This chain uses TRBV5-1 with TRBJ1-3; D not resolved. Looked up from germline, CDR1 is SGHRS and CDR2 is YFSETQ. The CDR3 runs to 15 residues. The V and J ends lost 1 base and 3 bases respectively, with 11 bases between them. CDR3 loop: CASSLTWGGGNTIYF. The CDR3 DNA reads as TGCGCCAGCAGCTTGACGTGGGGAGGTGGAAACACCATATATTTT.

The chain joins TRBV27 to TRBJ1-6; D is perhaps TRBD1 (6 bases). V shed 4 bases and J shed 8 bases, with 18 bases lying between them. CDR3 size: 16 residues. Germline CDR1 is MNHEY and CDR2 is SMNVEV (reference sequence). The chain's CDR3 is CASSYSQGGIDSPLHF. For the CDR3, the DNA is TGTGCCAGCAGTTATTCACAGGGTGGGATTGATTCACCCCTCCACTTT.

V gene TRBV19 combines with J gene TRBJ2-7, with 7 bases matching TRBD1. The trim removed 4 bases at V and 0 bases at J, leaving 3 bases unmatched. There are 14 residues in the CDR3. CDR1 is LNHDA and CDR2 is SQIVND in the germline V gene (reference sequence). The CDR3: CASSKGGSSYEQYF. Written as DNA, the CDR3 is TGTGCCAGTAGTAAAGGGGGCAGCTCCTACGAGCAGTACTTC. The full variable domain, in which reference TRBV19 and TRBJ2-7 provide the parts outside the CDR3, is DGGITQSPKYLFRKEGQNVTLSCEQNLNHDAMYWYRQDPGQGLRLIYYSQIVNDFQKGDIAEGYSVSREKKESFPLTVTSAQKNPTAFYLCASSKGGSSYEQYFGPGTRLTVT.

The V and J genes are TRBV24-1 and TRBJ1-1; perhaps TRBD1 as D (5 bases). The CDR3 sequence is 15 residues long. Germline V gives CDR1 KGHDR, CDR2 SFDVKD. V lost 9 bases and J lost 3, with 19 bases in between. The CDR3 loop reads CATAAGTPGDTEAFF. The CDR3 DNA follows: TGTGCCACCGCCGCCGGGACCCCGGGGGACACTGAAGCTTTCTTT.

The chain couples TRBV30 to TRBJ2-5; 10 bases agree with TRBD1. The CDR3 contains 13 residues. V was clipped by 5 bases and J by 4 bases; unmatched bases: 4. Germline lookup yields CDR1 GTSNPN and CDR2 SVGIG (reference sequence). The chain's CDR3 is CAWLGQGPETQYF. The CDR3 DNA is TGTGCCTGGTTGGGACAGGGGCCAGAGACCCAGTACTTC.

The rearrangement links TRBV3-1 (or the pseudogene TRBV3-2) to TRBJ1-1; D call uncertain. Germline values: CDR1 LGHDT, CDR2 YNNKEL (reference sequence). V shed 1 base and J shed 0 bases, with 9 bases lying between them. This CDR3 contains 15 residues. CDR3 loop: CASSQGSTVNTEAFF. CDR3 DNA sequence: TGTGCCAGCAGCCAAGGGTCTACGGTGAACACTGAAGCTTTCTTT.

The chain joins TRBV29-1 to TRBJ2-2; no clear D gene. Trimming cost V 4 bases and J 5 bases, with 17 bases left between them. Germline loops: CDR1 SQVTM, CDR2 ANQGSEA. CDR3 size: 15 residues. The CDR3 DNA is TGCAGCGTTGCACTGTTCGCAATGTGGACCGGGGAGCTGTTTTTT. It yields the protein CSVALFAMWTGELFF.

Only one count was recorded for this clone. V is TRBV18 and J is TRBJ2-4; D is unclear. V lost 3 bases and J lost 0, with 12 bases in between. The CDR3 is 16 amino acids. Germline V gene data show CDR1 as KGHSH and CDR2 as LQKENI. The CDR3 loop is CASSPPLGTAKNIQYF. CDR3 nucleotides: TGTGCCAGCTCACCCCCACTTGGAACAGCCAAAAACATTCAGTACTTC.

The V and J genes are TRBV24-1 and TRBJ1-2; D is perhaps TRBD1 (5 bases). CDR3 length equals 13 residues. CDR1 is KGHDR, CDR2 SFDVKD, per germline. V lost 4 bases, J lost 5 bases, and 10 bases lay in between. The CDR3 sequence is CATSDSGLYGYTF. CDR3 nucleotide sequence: TGTGCCACCAGTGACTCAGGGTTATATGGCTACACCTTC.

This clone was detected once. The J gene is TRBJ2-1, the V gene TRBV5-1; 7 bases are a match to TRBD2. CDR3 length: 15 amino acids. Germline values: CDR1 SGHRS, CDR2 YFSETQ. With 3 bases clipped from V and 0 bases from J, the junction kept 3 bases outside the gene matches. The CDR3 region is CASSWGGSSYNEQFF. DNA of the CDR3: TGCGCCAGCAGCTGGGGCGGGAGCTCCTACAATGAGCAGTTCTTC.

The V call is TRBV19, the J call TRBJ1-4; D is ambiguous. CDR3 size: 14 residues. V was clipped by 2 bases and J by 8 bases, with 12 bases between them. CDR1 is LNHDA and CDR2 is SQIVND in the germline V gene (reference sequence). The CDR3 coding sequence is TGTGCCAGTAGTATAATGACATCGGTAGAAAAACTGTTTTTT. It specifies CASSIMTSVEKLFF.

V is TRBV24-1 and J is TRBJ2-1; 12 positions match TRBD2. Germline trimming cut 9 bases from V and 8 bases from J; bases unmatched to any gene: 19. This CDR3 contains 18 residues. Germline V gene lookup returns CDR1 KGHDR and CDR2 SFDVKD. The CDR3 loop is CATEGRRLAGARADEQFF. Written as DNA, the CDR3 is TGTGCCACCGAAGGAAGGAGACTAGCGGGAGCTCGAGCGGATGAGCAGTTCTTC.

The chain combines TRBV28 with TRBJ2-3, with D unclear. This CDR3 is 12 amino acids long. Trimming cost V 8 bases and J 1 base, with 7 bases left between them. In germline, CDR1 is MDHEN, CDR2 SYDVKM. In DNA form, the CDR3 reads TGTGCCAGCTCCCCGGGCACAGATACGCAGTATTTT. Residues: CASSPGTDTQYF.

Turning to this clone: The identical CDR3 is also encoded by other nucleotide sequences in the sample. The genes are TRBV7-9 and TRBJ1-5, with 8 bases matching TRBD1. J lost 5 bases, V lost 5 bases, and 5 bases had no gene match. Germline V gives CDR1 SEHNR, CDR2 FQNEAQ (reference sequence). The CDR3 has 14 residues. CDR3 nucleotide sequence: TGTGCCAGCAGCCGCGACAGGGGAGATCAGCCCCAGCATTTT. Protein: CASSRDRGDQPQHF.

V usage is TRBV18 and J usage is TRBJ2-3, with 9 bases identical to TRBD2. Per germline, CDR1 KGHSH and CDR2 LQKENI. The ends lost 3 bases at V and 5 bases at J; junction bases unmatched: 6. The CDR3 contains 15 residues. CDR3 in DNA: TGTGCCAGCTCACCTCGGCGGGAGGGTCAAGATACGCAGTATTTT. Amino acid sequence: CASSPRREGQDTQYF.

J is TRBJ2-7 and V is TRBV6-2 or TRBV6-3; the match to TRBD1 covers 8 bases. V dropped 2 bases and J dropped 6; count of bases not matched to a gene: 3. CDR3 length equals 13 residues. Germline CDR1 reads MNHEY; CDR2 reads SVGEGT. The CDR3 region has the DNA TGTGCCAGCAGTTACGGGACAGGTGTCGAGCAGTACTTC. Its translation: CASSYGTGVEQYF.

The chain carries TRBV3-1 (or the pseudogene TRBV3-2) and TRBJ1-5; 11 bases fit TRBD1. CDR1 is LGHDT and CDR2 is YNNKEL in the germline V gene (reference sequence). With V trimmed by 8 bases and J by 7 bases, 4 bases remained unmatched. There are 13 residues in the CDR3. The chain's CDR3 is CASGQGAGQPQHF. The CDR3 DNA reads TGTGCCAGCGGACAGGGGGCCGGCCAGCCCCAGCATTTT.

The V call is TRBV6-5, the J call TRBJ2-7; D is unresolved. The germline V gene encodes CDR1 MNHEY and CDR2 SVGAGI. This CDR3 comprises 10 residues. The germline V and J ends were trimmed by 7 bases and 5 bases, with 6 bases remaining between them. CDR3 protein: CASKGNEQYF. CDR3 in DNA: TGTGCCAGCAAGGGTAACGAGCAGTACTTC.

The V and J genes are TRBV9 and TRBJ2-5; 8 bases fit TRBD1. CDR1 is SGDLS, CDR2 YYNGEE, per germline. This CDR3 spans 14 amino acids. After removal of 3 bases from V and 4 bases from J, the junction contained 5 bases not matched to a gene. This CDR3 reads CASSALTGGETQYF. The CDR3 DNA is TGTGCCAGCAGCGCCTTAACAGGGGGAGAGACCCAGTACTTC.

This chain links TRBV30 with TRBJ2-5; D possibly uses TRBD1 or TRBD2 (5 bases each). Germline lookup yields CDR1 GTSNPN and CDR2 SVGIG (reference sequence). With 1 base removed from V and 3 bases from J, the gap between germline ends came to 12 bases. This CDR3 region has 14 residues. The CDR3: CAWSEWGTEETQYF. Here the CDR3 DNA reads TGTGCCTGGAGTGAATGGGGGACGGAAGAGACCCAGTACTTC.

V is TRBV28 and J is TRBJ2-3, with a tentative D call TRBD2 (6 bases). The CDR3 has 12 amino acids. Per the germline V gene, CDR1 is MDHEN and CDR2 is SYDVKM. Trimming removed 6 bases from V and 7 bases from J, with 11 bases in between. The CDR3 nucleotides read TGTGCCAGCAGCGGAGGAGGGCATACGCAGTATTTT. Amino acids: CASSGGGHTQYF.

The rearrangement uses TRBV11-2 and TRBJ2-5, with TRBD1 matching 9 bases. The CDR3 is made up of 16 amino acids. V trimming: 3 bases; J trimming: 5 bases; junction bases outside the gene matches: 10. The germline CDR1 and CDR2 sequences are SGHAT and FQNNGV. The CDR3 coding sequence is TGTGCCAGCAGCTTGATCTTACAGGGGGCTAGGGAGACCCAGTACTTC. Protein product: CASSLILQGARETQYF.

The chain couples TRBV18 to TRBJ2-3; D possibly matches TRBD1 or TRBD2 (5 bases each). The CDR3 spans 15 residues. Trimming left V 1 base short and J 2 bases short, with 10 bases between. Germline CDR1 KGHSH, CDR2 LQKENI. This chain's CDR3 is CASSPRQTITDTQYF. Here the CDR3 DNA reads TGTGCCAGCTCACCACGACAGACTATCACAGATACGCAGTATTTT. Using reference TRBV18 and TRBJ2-3 for the parts outside the CDR3, the full variable domain is NAGVMQNPRHLVRRRGQEARLRCSPMKGHSHVYWYRQLPEEGLKFMVYLQKENIIDESGMPKERFSAEFPKEGPSILRIQQVVRGDSAAYFCASSPRQTITDTQYFGPGTRLTVL.

The chain links TRBV7-9 to TRBJ1-3; D remains ambiguous. CDR3 length: 14 amino acids. V was shortened by 5 bases and J by 0 bases, with 8 bases between the two germline ends. Germline values: CDR1 SEHNR, CDR2 FQNEAQ (reference sequence). The CDR3: CASSLDGSGNTIYF. DNA of the CDR3: TGTGCCAGCAGCCTCGACGGCTCTGGAAACACCATATATTTT.